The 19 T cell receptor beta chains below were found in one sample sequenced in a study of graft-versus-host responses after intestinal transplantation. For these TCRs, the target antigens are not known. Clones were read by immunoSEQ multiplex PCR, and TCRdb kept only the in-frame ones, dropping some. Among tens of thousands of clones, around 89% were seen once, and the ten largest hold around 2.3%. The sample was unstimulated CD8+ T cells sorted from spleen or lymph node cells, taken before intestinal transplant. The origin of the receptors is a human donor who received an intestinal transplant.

The CDR3 protein is CASSEWRGITKQYF. The CDR3 bases are TGTGCCAGCAGTGAATGGCGGGGTATCACAAAGCAGTACTTC. The chain uses TRBV25-1 and TRBJ2-7, with D possibly matching TRBD2 (6 bases). Trimming pared 1 base from V and 8 bases from J, leaving 15 bases between. The CDR3 covers 14 residues. Germline V CDR1 and CDR2: MGHDK, SYGVNS.

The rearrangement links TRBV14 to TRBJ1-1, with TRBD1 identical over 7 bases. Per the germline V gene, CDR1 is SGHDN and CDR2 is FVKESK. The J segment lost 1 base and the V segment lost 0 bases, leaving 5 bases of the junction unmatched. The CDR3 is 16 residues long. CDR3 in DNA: TGTGCCAGCAGCCAAGATGGGACAGAGGAGAACACTGAAGCTTTCTTT. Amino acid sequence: CASSQDGTEENTEAFF. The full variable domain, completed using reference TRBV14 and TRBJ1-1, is EAGVTQFPSHSVIEKGQTVTLRCDPISGHDNLYWYRRVMGKEIKFLLHFVKESKQDESGMPNNRFLAERTGGTYSTLKVQPAELEDSGVYFCASSQDGTEENTEAFFGQGTRLTVV.

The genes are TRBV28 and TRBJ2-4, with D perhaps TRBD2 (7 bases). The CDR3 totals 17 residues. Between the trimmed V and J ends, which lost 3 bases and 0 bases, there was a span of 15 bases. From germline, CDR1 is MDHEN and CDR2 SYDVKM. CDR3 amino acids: CASSFGGASLAKNIQYF. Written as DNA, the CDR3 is TGTGCCAGCAGTTTTGGGGGGGCGTCTCTAGCCAAAAACATTCAGTACTTC.

The CDR3 sequence: CASSYSGTMNTEAFF. Here the CDR3 DNA reads TGTGCCAGCAGTTACTCGGGCACCATGAACACTGAAGCTTTCTTT. The V call is TRBV6-5, the J call TRBJ1-1; D not resolved. This CDR3 contains 15 residues. The ends were cut back, 0 bases at V and 0 bases at J, with 8 bases in the middle. Germline V lookup: CDR1 MNHEY, CDR2 SVGAGI.

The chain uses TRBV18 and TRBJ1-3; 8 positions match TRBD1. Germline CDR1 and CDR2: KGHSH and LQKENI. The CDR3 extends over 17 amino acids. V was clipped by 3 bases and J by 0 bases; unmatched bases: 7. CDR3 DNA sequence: TGTGCCAGCTCACCCTCAGGGGGCCCCTCCTCTGGAAACACCATATATTTT. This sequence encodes CASSPSGGPSSGNTIYF. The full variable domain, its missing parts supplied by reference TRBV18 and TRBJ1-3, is NAGVMQNPRHLVRRRGQEARLRCSPMKGHSHVYWYRQLPEEGLKFMVYLQKENIIDESGMPKERFSAEFPKEGPSILRIQQVVRGDSAAYFCASSPSGGPSSGNTIYFGEGSWLTVV.

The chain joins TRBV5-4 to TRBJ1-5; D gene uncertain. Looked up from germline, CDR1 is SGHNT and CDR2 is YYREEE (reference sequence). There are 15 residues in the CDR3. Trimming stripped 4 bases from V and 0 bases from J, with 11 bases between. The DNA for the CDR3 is TGTGCCAGCAGCCGTACACCGAATAGCAATCAGCCCCAGCATTTT. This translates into CASSRTPNSNQPQHF.

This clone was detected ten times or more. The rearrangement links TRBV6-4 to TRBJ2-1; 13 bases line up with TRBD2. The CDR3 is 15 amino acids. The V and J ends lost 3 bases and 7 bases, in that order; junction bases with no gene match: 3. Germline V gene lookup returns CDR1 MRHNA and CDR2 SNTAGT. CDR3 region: CASSDETSGGNEQFF. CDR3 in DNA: TGTGCCAGCAGTGATGAGACTAGCGGGGGGAATGAGCAGTTCTTC.

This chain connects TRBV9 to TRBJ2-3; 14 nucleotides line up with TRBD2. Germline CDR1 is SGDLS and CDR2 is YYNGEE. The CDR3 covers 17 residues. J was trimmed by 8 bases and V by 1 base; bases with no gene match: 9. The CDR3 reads CASSVRWGLAGAGTQYF. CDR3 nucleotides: TGTGCCAGCAGCGTAAGGTGGGGACTAGCGGGGGCCGGTACGCAGTATTTT.

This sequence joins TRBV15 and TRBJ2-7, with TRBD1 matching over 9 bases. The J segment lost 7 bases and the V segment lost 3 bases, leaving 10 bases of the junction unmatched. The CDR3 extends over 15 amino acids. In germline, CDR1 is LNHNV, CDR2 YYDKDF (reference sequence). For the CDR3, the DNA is TGTGCCACCAGCAGTGCGGGACAGGGACCCCCTGAGCAGTACTTC. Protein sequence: CATSSAGQGPPEQYF.

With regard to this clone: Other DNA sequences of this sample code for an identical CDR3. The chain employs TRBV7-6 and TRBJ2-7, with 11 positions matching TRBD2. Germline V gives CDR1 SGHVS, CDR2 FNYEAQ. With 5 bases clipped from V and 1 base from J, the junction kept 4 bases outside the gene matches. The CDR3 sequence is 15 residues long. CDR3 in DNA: TGTGCCAGCAGCCTCGGGACTAGCGGTTCCTACGAGCAGTACTTC. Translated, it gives CASSLGTSGSYEQYF.

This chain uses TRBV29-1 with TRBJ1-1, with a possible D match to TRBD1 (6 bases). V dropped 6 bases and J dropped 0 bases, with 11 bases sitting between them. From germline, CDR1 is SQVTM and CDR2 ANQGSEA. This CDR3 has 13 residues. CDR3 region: CSVGTRMNTEAFF. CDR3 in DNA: TGCAGCGTCGGGACACGTATGAACACTGAAGCTTTCTTT.

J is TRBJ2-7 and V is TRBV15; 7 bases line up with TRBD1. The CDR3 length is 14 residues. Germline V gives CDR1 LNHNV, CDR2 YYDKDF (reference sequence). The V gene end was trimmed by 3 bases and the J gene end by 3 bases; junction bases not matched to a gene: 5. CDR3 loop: CATSRGRDSYEQYF. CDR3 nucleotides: TGTGCCACCAGCAGGGGCCGGGACAGCTACGAGCAGTACTTC.

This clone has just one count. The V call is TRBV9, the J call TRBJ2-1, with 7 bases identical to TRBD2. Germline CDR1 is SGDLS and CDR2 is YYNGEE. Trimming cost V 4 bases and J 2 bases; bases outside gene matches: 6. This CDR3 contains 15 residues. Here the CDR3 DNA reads TGTGCCAGCAGCCCGGGCGGGAGCACCTACAATGAGCAGTTCTTC. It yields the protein CASSPGGSTYNEQFF. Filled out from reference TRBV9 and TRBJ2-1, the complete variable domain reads DSGVTQTPKHLITATGQRVTLRCSPRSGDLSVYWYQQSLDQGLQFLIQYYNGEERAKGNILERFSAQQFPDLHSELNLSSLELGDSALYFCASSPGGSTYNEQFFGPGTRLTVL.

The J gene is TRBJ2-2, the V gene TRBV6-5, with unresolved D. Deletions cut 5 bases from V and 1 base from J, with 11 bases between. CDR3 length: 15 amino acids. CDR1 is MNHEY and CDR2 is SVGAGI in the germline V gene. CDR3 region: CASSTYRMNTGELFF. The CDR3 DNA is TGTGCCAGCAGTACCTACAGAATGAACACCGGGGAGCTGTTTTTT.

The CDR3 nucleotides read TGTGCCAGCAGTGAAGCGGCGGTTTTAAATCAGCCCCAGCATTTT. Its translation: CASSEAAVLNQPQHF. The chain uses TRBV6-1 and TRBJ1-5; D not certain. Per germline, CDR1 MNHNS and CDR2 SASEGT. The CDR3 length is 15 residues. Trimming removed 0 bases from V and 4 bases from J, with 10 bases in between.

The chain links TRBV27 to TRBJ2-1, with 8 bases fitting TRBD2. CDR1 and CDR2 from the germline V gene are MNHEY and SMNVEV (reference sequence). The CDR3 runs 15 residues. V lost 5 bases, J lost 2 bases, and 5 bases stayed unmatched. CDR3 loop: CASSTGLVTYNEQFF. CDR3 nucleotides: TGTGCCAGCAGTACGGGACTAGTAACCTACAATGAGCAGTTCTTC.

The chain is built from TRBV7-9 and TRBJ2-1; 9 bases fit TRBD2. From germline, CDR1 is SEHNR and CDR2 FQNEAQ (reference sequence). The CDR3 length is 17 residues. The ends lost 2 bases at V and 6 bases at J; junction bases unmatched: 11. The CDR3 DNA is TGTGCCAGCAGCTTATTCGGACTAGCGAATCCGCTCAATGAGCAGTTCTTC. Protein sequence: CASSLFGLANPLNEQFF.

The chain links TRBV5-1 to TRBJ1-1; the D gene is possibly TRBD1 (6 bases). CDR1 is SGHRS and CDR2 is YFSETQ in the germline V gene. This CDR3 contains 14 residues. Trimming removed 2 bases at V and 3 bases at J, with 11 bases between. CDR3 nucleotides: TGCGCCAGCAGCTTAGGACAGACATACACTGAAGCTTTCTTT. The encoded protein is CASSLGQTYTEAFF.

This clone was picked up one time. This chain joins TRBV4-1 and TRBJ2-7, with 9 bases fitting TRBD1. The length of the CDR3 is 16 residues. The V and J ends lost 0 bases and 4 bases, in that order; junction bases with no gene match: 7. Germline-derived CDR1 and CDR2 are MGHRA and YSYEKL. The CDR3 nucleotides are TGCGCCAGCAGCCAAGAACTAACAGGGGGCGCGTACGAGCAGTACTTC. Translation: CASSQELTGGAYEQYF.